This section outlines one T cell receptor beta chain sequence together with its context. Its antigen is undetermined. The V gene lost 2 bases and the J gene lost 4 bases, with 7 bases spanning the gap. Germline assignment: CDR1 MGHDK and CDR2 SYGVNS. The CDR3 runs to 13 residues. These data come from a study of T cells in Graves' hyperthyroidism and ophthalmopathy. Study-wide points: Blood shared most expanded thyroid clonotypes above 0.001.

Regions amplified from RNA transcripts were the TCR beta CDR3 regions. With the HTBI primer set, the TCR CDR3 went through a first round of RT-PCR. TCRdb re-analysed the multiplex PCR reads in MiXCR, keeping a single row per CDR3 protein. Here the sample spans about 840,000 distinct CDR3 sequences, roughly 37% being singletons. This chain connects TRBV25-1 to TRBJ2-3; maybe TRBD1 (6 bases). The receptor's source is a man younger than 35 with Graves' hyperthyroidism. The sample taken for sequencing was blood. CDR3 amino acids: CASSEQGSDTQYF. The CDR3, as DNA: TGTGCCAGCAGTGAACAGGGGTCAGATACGCAGTATTTT.